The rows below give T cell receptor beta chains drawn from one sample of a study of cytomegalovirus exposure and HLA in healthy donors. Clones were read by immunoSEQ multiplex PCR, and TCRdb kept only the in-frame ones, dropping some. The table includes 150,000 to 250,000 clones, about 81% detected once. The sample comprised PBMCs. These receptors originate from a woman younger than 45 in good health and CMV-seronegative. Both conserved end residues are part of each CDR3. Each record gives: D gene, clone size, J gene, V gene, CDR3 protein, CDR3 DNA. D genes are given only for firm matches. Some rows mark clone size as missing; the rest say once, few, many or name a class of expanded clone.

d_call: TRBD1; clone_size: .; j_call: TRBJ2-5; v_call: TRBV18; cdr3_aa: CASSQGDSQETQYF; cdr3_nt: TGTGCCAGCTCACAGGGGGACAGCCAAGAGACCCAGTACTTC
d_call: .; clone_size: .; j_call: TRBJ2-5; v_call: TRBV14; cdr3_aa: CASSQVRGSETQYF; cdr3_nt: TGTGCCAGCAGCCAAGTTCGGGGGAGTGAGACCCAGTACTTC
d_call: .; clone_size: few; j_call: TRBJ1-5; v_call: TRBV7-9; cdr3_aa: CASSLAREPQHF; cdr3_nt: TGTGCCAGCAGCTTAGCGCGTGAGCCCCAGCATTTT
d_call: .; clone_size: .; j_call: TRBJ1-1; v_call: TRBV30; cdr3_aa: CAWSVKPNTEAFF; cdr3_nt: TGTGCCTGGAGTGTAAAGCCCAACACTGAAGCTTTCTTT
d_call: TRBD1; clone_size: .; j_call: TRBJ1-1; v_call: TRBV7-9; cdr3_aa: CASSSLWTGVSEAFF; cdr3_nt: TGTGCCAGCAGCTCCCTGTGGACAGGGGTGTCTGAAGCTTTCTTT
d_call: .; clone_size: many; j_call: TRBJ1-2; v_call: TRBV27; cdr3_aa: CASSLQGNYGYTF; cdr3_nt: TGTGCCAGCAGTTTGCAGGGTAACTATGGCTACACCTTC
d_call: .; clone_size: few; j_call: TRBJ2-7; v_call: TRBV25-1; cdr3_aa: CASSEGVGASYEQYF; cdr3_nt: TGTGCCAGCAGTGAAGGGGTAGGGGCCTCCTACGAGCAGTACTTC
d_call: TRBD1; clone_size: few; j_call: TRBJ1-2; v_call: TRBV6-1; cdr3_aa: CASSERQGAGDYGYTF; cdr3_nt: TGTGCCAGCAGTGAGAGACAGGGGGCAGGGGACTATGGCTACACCTTC
d_call: .; clone_size: .; j_call: TRBJ2-7; v_call: TRBV27; cdr3_aa: CASSSPLQRRYEQYF; cdr3_nt: TGTGCCAGCAGTTCGCCCCTACAGAGACGCTACGAGCAGTACTTC
d_call: TRBD2; clone_size: once; j_call: TRBJ2-2; v_call: TRBV18; cdr3_aa: CASSPVGLADKGGELFF; cdr3_nt: TGTGCCAGCTCACCGGTCGGTCTAGCGGACAAGGGCGGGGAGCTGTTTTTT
d_call: .; clone_size: .; j_call: TRBJ1-2; v_call: TRBV20-1; cdr3_aa: CSPGGYGYTF; cdr3_nt: TGTTCCCCCGGGGGGTATGGCTACACCTTC
d_call: TRBD1; clone_size: .; j_call: TRBJ1-2; v_call: TRBV7-3; cdr3_aa: CASSLVRQGIYGYTF; cdr3_nt: TGTGCCAGCAGCTTAGTTAGACAGGGGATCTATGGCTACACCTTC
d_call: .; clone_size: few; j_call: TRBJ1-2; v_call: TRBV27; cdr3_aa: CASSYQGMNGYTF; cdr3_nt: TGTGCCAGCAGTTACCAGGGAATGAACGGCTACACCTTC
d_call: .; clone_size: .; j_call: TRBJ2-1; v_call: TRBV7-7; cdr3_aa: CASSLGTKDEQFF; cdr3_nt: TGTGCCAGCAGCTTAGGGACTAAGGATGAGCAGTTCTTC
d_call: .; clone_size: .; j_call: TRBJ1-1; v_call: TRBV5-6; cdr3_aa: CASRLGGLEAFF; cdr3_nt: TGTGCCAGCAGGCTTGGCGGGCTTGAAGCTTTCTTT
d_call: .; clone_size: once; j_call: TRBJ1-4; v_call: TRBV4-1; cdr3_aa: CASSSPGTTNEKLFF; cdr3_nt: TGCGCCAGCAGCAGCCCCGGGACAACTAATGAAAAACTGTTTTTT
d_call: .; clone_size: .; j_call: TRBJ2-3; v_call: TRBV7-8; cdr3_aa: CASSPAVYGTDTQYF; cdr3_nt: TGTGCCAGCAGCCCAGCGGTTTATGGCACAGATACGCAGTATTTT
d_call: .; clone_size: .; j_call: TRBJ1-4; v_call: TRBV30; cdr3_aa: CAWKRDVGNEKLFF; cdr3_nt: TGTGCCTGGAAGCGGGACGTCGGCAATGAAAAACTGTTTTTT
d_call: .; clone_size: .; j_call: TRBJ1-1; v_call: TRBV12-5; cdr3_aa: CASGWGSMNTEAFF; cdr3_nt: TGTGCTAGTGGGTGGGGCAGTATGAACACTGAAGCTTTCTTT
d_call: .; clone_size: few; j_call: TRBJ1-1; v_call: TRBV5-6; cdr3_aa: CASSWALNTEAFF; cdr3_nt: TGTGCCAGCAGCTGGGCCTTGAACACTGAAGCTTTCTTT
d_call: .; clone_size: .; j_call: TRBJ2-1; v_call: TRBV25-1; cdr3_aa: CASSEAGGYYNEQFF; cdr3_nt: TGTGCCAGCAGTGAAGCAGGGGGGTACTACAATGAGCAGTTCTTC
d_call: TRBD1; clone_size: once; j_call: TRBJ1-1; v_call: TRBV30; cdr3_aa: CAWAGQGGTEAFF; cdr3_nt: TGTGCCTGGGCCGGACAGGGAGGCACTGAAGCTTTCTTT
d_call: .; clone_size: .; j_call: TRBJ1-2; v_call: TRBV5-8; cdr3_aa: CASSLKQGRLAF; cdr3_nt: TGTGCCAGCAGTCTGAAGCAGGGCCGGCTAGCCTTC
d_call: TRBD2; clone_size: .; j_call: TRBJ2-3; v_call: TRBV10-3; cdr3_aa: CAISESDGRATDTQYF; cdr3_nt: TGTGCCATCAGTGAGAGTGACGGGAGGGCCACAGATACGCAGTATTTT
d_call: .; clone_size: .; j_call: TRBJ2-7; v_call: TRBV6-5; cdr3_aa: CASGGGPYEQYF; cdr3_nt: TGTGCCAGCGGCGGGGGCCCCTACGAGCAGTACTTC
d_call: TRBD1; clone_size: .; j_call: TRBJ1-5; v_call: TRBV30; cdr3_aa: CAWSGQGRQPQHF; cdr3_nt: TGTGCCTGGAGTGGACAGGGACGTCAGCCCCAGCATTTT